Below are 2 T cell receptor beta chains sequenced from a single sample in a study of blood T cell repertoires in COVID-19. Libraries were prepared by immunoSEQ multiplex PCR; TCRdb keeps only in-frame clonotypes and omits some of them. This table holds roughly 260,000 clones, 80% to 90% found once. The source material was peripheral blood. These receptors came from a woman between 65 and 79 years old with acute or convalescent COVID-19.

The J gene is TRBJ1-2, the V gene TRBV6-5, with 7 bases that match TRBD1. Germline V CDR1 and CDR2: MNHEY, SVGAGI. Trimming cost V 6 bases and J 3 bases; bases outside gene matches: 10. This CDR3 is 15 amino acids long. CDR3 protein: CASSGTVNTDYGYTF. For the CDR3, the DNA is TGTGCCAGCAGCGGGACAGTGAATACTGACTATGGCTACACCTTC.

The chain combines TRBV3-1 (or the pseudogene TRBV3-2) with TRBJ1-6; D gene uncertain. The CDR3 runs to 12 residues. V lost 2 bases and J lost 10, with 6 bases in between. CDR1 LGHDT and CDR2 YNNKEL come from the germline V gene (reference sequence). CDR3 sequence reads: CASSQKESPLHF. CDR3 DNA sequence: TGTGCCAGCAGCCAAAAAGAGTCACCCCTCCACTTT.